These 8 T cell receptor beta chains originate from one sample sequenced in a study of blood T cells in healthy people across ages. The use of a sample-barcoded 5' primer and a J-beta primer mix characterized a second PCR of roughly 7 to 12 cycles. From the 5' RACE reads, TCRdb called clonotypes with MiXCR, one entry per CDR3 protein. Among 450,000 to 700,000 distinct CDR3 sequences listed, 27% were seen once. Sequenced material: blood. All receptors come from a woman in her seventies in good health.

Only a few counts were recorded for this clonotype. In nucleotides, the CDR3 is TGCAGCGATTTACCCTACCTAGGCACAGATACGCAGTATTTT. This gives the protein CSDLPYLGTDTQYF. The chain combines TRBV29-1 with TRBJ2-3; D gene uncertain. Germline V gives CDR1 SQVTM, CDR2 ANQGSEA. The CDR3 is 14 amino acids. The V end lost 7 bases, the J end lost 1 base, and 15 bases lay between the germline ends.

This clonotype was seen a few times. The chain carries TRBV7-2 and TRBJ2-5; the D gene could be TRBD1 or TRBD2 (5 bases each). The assigned J gene may be wrong: the sequence end matches TRBJ2-7 better. Germline V gives CDR1 SGHTA, CDR2 FQGNSA. The CDR3 runs to 16 residues. CDR3 sequence reads: CASSLGGTVAAYEQYF. DNA for the CDR3: TGTGCCAGCAGCTTAGGGGGGACGGTCGCTGCCTACGAGCAGTACTTC.

The chain joins TRBV20-1 to TRBJ2-1; 11 nucleotides line up with TRBD1. Per germline, CDR1 DFQATT and CDR2 SNEGSKA (reference sequence). J lost 13 bases, V lost 0 bases, and 8 bases had no gene match. The CDR3 sequence is 14 residues long. The CDR3, as DNA: TGCAGTGCTAGAGATACGAGGACAGGGGGCGGACAGTTCTTC. As protein: CSARDTRTGGGQFF.

The J gene is TRBJ1-4, the V gene TRBV7-9, with D possibly TRBD1 on 6 matching bases. V was trimmed by 5 bases and J by 8 bases, leaving 18 bases between them. The CDR3 runs to 15 residues. Germline CDR1 is SEHNR and CDR2 is FQNEAQ (reference sequence). The CDR3 is CASSLGGAEREKLFF. The DNA for the CDR3 is TGTGCCAGCAGCCTCGGGGGGGCCGAACGAGAAAAACTGTTTTTT. Looking up the rest from reference TRBV7-9 and TRBJ1-4 gives the full variable domain: DTGVSQNPRHKITKRGQNVTFRCDPISEHNRLYWYRQTLGQGPEFLTYFQNEAQLEKSRLLSDRFSAERPKGSFSTLEIQRTEQGDSAMYLCASSLGGAEREKLFFGSGTQLSVL.

This clonotype was detected a few times. J is TRBJ2-1 and V is TRBV10-3; possibly TRBD1 for D (5 bases). Germline V gives CDR1 ENHRY, CDR2 SYGVKD. CDR3 length: 14 residues. Trimming pared 6 bases from V and 4 bases from J, leaving 13 bases between. The CDR3 DNA reads TGTGCCATCAGCAGGGCGGTGGGATACAATGAGCAGTTCTTC. It yields the protein CAISRAVGYNEQFF.

This clonotype has only a few counts. The chain employs TRBV7-9 and TRBJ2-3; D gene ambiguous. The CDR3 contains 12 residues. The ends were cut back, 3 bases at V and 7 bases at J, with 8 bases in the middle. CDR1 is SEHNR and CDR2 is FQNEAQ in the germline V gene (reference sequence). The chain's CDR3 is CASSFSPHTQYF. The CDR3 DNA reads as TGTGCCAGCAGCTTCAGTCCGCATACGCAGTATTTT.

The DNA of the CDR3 is TGTGCCAGCAGCGGGGACAGGGCCGCGGCTGAAGCTTTCTTT. Translating it yields CASSGDRAAAEAFF. The V and J genes are TRBV7-2 and TRBJ1-1, with 9 bases matching TRBD1. Germline V lookup: CDR1 SGHTA, CDR2 FQGNSA. The CDR3 is 14 residues long. Trimming cost V 5 bases and J 6 bases; bases outside gene matches: 7.

This clonotype was seen a handful of times. At one end the junction does not follow the germline gene, possibly because of a read error. The rearrangement uses TRBV9 and TRBJ1-2, with D unresolved. Per germline, CDR1 SGDLS and CDR2 YYNGEE. The CDR3 is 13 residues long. The CDR3 reads CAGSVGPEGGYTF. Written as DNA, the CDR3 is TGTGCCGGCAGCGTAGGACCGGAAGGGGGCTACACCTTC.